Below are 21 T cell receptor beta chains sequenced from a single sample in a study of CD8 T cells in ankylosing spondylitis. Findings of the study overall: Made up of fewer than 10 highly homologous variants, a TCR beta motif appeared characteristic of ankylosing spondylitis blood.

TCRdb independently ran MiXCR on the 5' RACE reads; one entry per CDR3 protein. Counted here are around 440,000 distinct CDR3 sequences, roughly a sixth occurring once; the ten biggest clones make up under 1.2%. For these TCRs, the target antigens are not known. The sample consisted of blood, either unsorted or a sorted T cell fraction (not recorded which). The receptors derive from a male donor with ankylosing spondylitis.

This clonotype was seen many times. The chain employs TRBV12-3 or TRBV12-4 and TRBJ2-2; no clear D. The ends were cut back, 1 base at V and 6 bases at J, with 6 bases in the middle. The CDR3 totals 13 residues. This CDR3 reads CASSLVRSGELFF. In DNA, the CDR3 is TGTGCCAGCAGTTTAGTTCGTTCCGGGGAGCTGTTTTTT.

This clonotype was recorded many times. V usage is TRBV7-8 and J usage is TRBJ2-1; D unclear. Trimming removed 1 base from V and 5 bases from J, with 15 bases in between. Germline V gene sequence: CDR1 SGHVS, CDR2 FQNEAQ. This CDR3 spans 16 amino acids. The CDR3 DNA sequence: TGTGCCAGCAGCTTAGTCGTGGCTAGGTCCCACAATGAGCAGTTCTTC. It specifies CASSLVVARSHNEQFF.

The rearrangement links TRBV9 to TRBJ2-2; 9 bases are shared with TRBD2. V shed 7 bases, J shed 1 base, and the junction held 5 bases outside the gene matches. This CDR3 is built from 15 residues. Looked up from germline, CDR1 is SGDLS and CDR2 is YYNGEE. CDR3 amino acids: CASRRGGVNTGELFF. The CDR3, as DNA: TGTGCCAGCCGGCGGGGGGGAGTGAACACCGGGGAGCTGTTTTTT. Looking up the rest from reference TRBV9 and TRBJ2-2 gives the full variable domain: DSGVTQTPKHLITATGQRVTLRCSPRSGDLSVYWYQQSLDQGLQFLIQYYNGEERAKGNILERFSAQQFPDLHSELNLSSLELGDSALYFCASRRGGVNTGELFFGEGSRLTVL.

The rearrangement links TRBV5-1 to TRBJ1-1; no firm D call. V was clipped by 0 bases and J by 1 base, with 13 bases between them. CDR1 and CDR2 (germline): SGHRS, YFSETQ. The CDR3 has 16 residues. The CDR3 DNA reads TGCGCCAGCAGCTTGGCCACAGATCCTTCGAACACTGAAGCTTTCTTT. Its translation is CASSLATDPSNTEAFF.

The rearrangement links TRBV7-2 to TRBJ2-1; perhaps TRBD1 as D (6 bases). V gave up 4 bases and J gave up 6 bases, with 10 bases separating them. From germline, CDR1 is SGHTA and CDR2 FQGNSA. The CDR3 length is 13 residues. The DNA for the CDR3 is TGTGCCAGCAGCTCACAGGGTTCCAATGAGCAGTTCTTC. Protein product: CASSSQGSNEQFF. Full variable domain (outside the CDR3, taken from reference TRBV7-2 and TRBJ2-1): GAGVSQSPSNKVTEKGKDVELRCDPISGHTALYWYRQSLGQGLEFLIYFQGNSAPDKSGLPSDRFSAERTGGSVSTLTIQRTQQEDSAVYLCASSSQGSNEQFFGPGTRLTVL.

The sample holds a few counts of this clonotype. The chain couples TRBV3-1 to TRBJ1-2; D possibly corresponds to TRBD1 (5 bases). Per germline, CDR1 LGHDT and CDR2 YNNKEL (reference sequence). This CDR3 is built from 17 residues. The ends were cut back, 5 bases at V and 3 bases at J, with 22 bases in the middle. CDR3 region: CASSTGRTRGGYYGYTF. As DNA, the CDR3 is TGTGCCAGCAGCACCGGCAGGACGAGGGGAGGCTACTATGGCTACACCTTC.

This clonotype showed up just a few times. This chain joins TRBV15 and TRBJ2-4, with 7 bases fitting TRBD2. There are 16 residues in the CDR3. J was trimmed by 2 bases and V by 0 bases; bases with no gene match: 4. Germline CDR1 LNHNV, CDR2 YYDKDF (reference sequence). The CDR3 DNA reads as TGTGCCACCAGCAGAGATGTCGGGGGGACCAAAAACATTCAGTACTTC. Protein sequence: CATSRDVGGTKNIQYF.

This clonotype was detected a few times. The chain employs TRBV7-3 and TRBJ2-1; D may be TRBD2 (5 bases). The CDR3 length is 15 residues. Trimming cost V 0 bases and J 4 bases, with 10 bases left between them. Germline loops: CDR1 SGHTA, CDR2 FQGTGA. This CDR3 reads CASSLTREGYNEQFF. In DNA, the CDR3 is TGTGCCAGCAGCTTAACTCGGGAAGGATACAATGAGCAGTTCTTC.

V is TRBV5-1 and J is TRBJ1-1; the D is unclear. Trimming left V 1 base short and J 6 bases short, with 4 bases between. The CDR3 loop spans 11 amino acids. The germline V gene has CDR1 SGHRS and CDR2 YFSETQ. The CDR3 is CASSLLSEAFF. The CDR3 region has the DNA TGCGCCAGCAGCTTGTTGTCTGAAGCTTTCTTT.

The chain recombines TRBV4-2 with TRBJ2-7; TRBD2 agrees at 10 bases. Losses at the gene ends were 4 bases for V and 3 bases for J; bases not matched to a gene: 3. CDR3 length: 14 amino acids. CDR1 and CDR2 from the germline V gene are LGHNA and YNFKEQ. The CDR3 reads CASSRLAGVYEQYF. The CDR3 bases are TGTGCCAGCAGCCGGCTAGCGGGAGTCTACGAGCAGTACTTC.

This clonotype has a count of ten or more. The chain has TRBV2 and TRBJ2-1, with D hard to call. The CDR3 loop spans 14 amino acids. CDR1 SNHLY and CDR2 FYNNEI come from the germline V gene. V lost 0 bases to trimming and J lost 7 bases, with 10 bases between them. The CDR3, as DNA: TGTGCCAGCAGTGAAGCGCTTCTCCTTAATGAGCAGTTCTTC. This sequence encodes CASSEALLLNEQFF.

The chain links TRBV29-1 to TRBJ2-7; no firm D call. The CDR3 runs 13 residues. From germline, CDR1 is SQVTM and CDR2 ANQGSEA. Trimming pared 5 bases from V and 2 bases from J, leaving 13 bases between. This CDR3 reads CSVFWAGTYEQYF. CDR3 sequence (DNA): TGCAGCGTTTTTTGGGCAGGAACCTACGAGCAGTACTTC.

This clonotype was seen many times. This rearrangement joins TRBV20-1 to TRBJ2-7, with a tentative D call TRBD2 (5 bases). Per germline, CDR1 DFQATT and CDR2 SNEGSKA (reference sequence). V dropped 3 bases and J dropped 3 bases, with 12 bases sitting between them. The CDR3 extends over 13 amino acids. Here the CDR3 DNA reads TGCAGTGCTAGTGCGGGCAGAGACTACGAGCAGTACTTC. It specifies CSASAGRDYEQYF.

Ten or more counts support this clonotype. The rearrangement joins TRBV10-3 to TRBJ2-4; 8 nucleotides match TRBD2. V lost 4 bases to trimming and J lost 8 bases; unmatched junction nucleotides: 7. The germline V gene encodes CDR1 ENHRY and CDR2 SYGVKD. The CDR3 length is 14 residues. CDR3 region: CAISAGLDGDIQYF. CDR3 coding DNA: TGTGCCATCAGTGCGGGACTAGATGGGGACATTCAGTACTTC.

This clonotype was picked up many times. The chain uses TRBV12-3 or TRBV12-4 and TRBJ1-1; D unclear. The V gene lost 4 bases and the J gene lost 3 bases, with 6 bases spanning the gap. The CDR3 is made up of 12 amino acids. The CDR3 DNA is TGTGCCAGCAGTTCTGACTACACTGAAGCTTTCTTT. This gives the protein CASSSDYTEAFF.

The sample holds many counts of this clonotype. V usage is TRBV25-1 and J usage is TRBJ2-2; no definite D call. CDR1 is MGHDK and CDR2 is SYGVNS in the germline V gene. The V and J ends lost 0 bases and 3 bases respectively, with 5 bases between them. The CDR3 contains 14 residues. This CDR3 is CASSEYGYTGELFF. CDR3 coding DNA: TGTGCCAGCAGTGAATACGGCTACACCGGGGAGCTGTTTTTT.

This clonotype was counted between two and nine times. One end of the junction is discordant with germline, which a read error may explain. The chain recombines TRBV5-5 with TRBJ2-5, with no clear D. The CDR3 loop spans 9 amino acids. Germline-derived CDR1 and CDR2 are SGHKS and YYEKEE (reference sequence). CDR3 sequence: CASTGRPDF. In nucleotides, the CDR3 is TGTGCCAGCACAGGACGGCCAGACTTC.

This clonotype was seen many times. The V and J genes are TRBV6-5 and TRBJ1-1; tentative D call: TRBD1 (5 bases). V was pared by 2 bases and J by 0 bases, with 7 bases between. This CDR3 is 14 amino acids long. CDR1 and CDR2 (germline): MNHEY, SVGAGI. This CDR3 reads CASSYDRVNTEAFF. The CDR3 DNA is TGTGCCAGCAGTTACGACAGAGTGAACACTGAAGCTTTCTTT.

The rearrangement uses TRBV3-1 and TRBJ2-1; 13 bases are a match to TRBD2. The J segment lost 5 bases and the V segment lost 3 bases, leaving 4 bases of the junction unmatched. The germline V gene encodes CDR1 LGHDT and CDR2 YNNKEL (reference sequence). The CDR3 has 16 residues. The CDR3 bases are TGTGCCAGCAGCCACCGGACTAGCGGGAGAAACAATGAGCAGTTCTTC. As protein: CASSHRTSGRNNEQFF.

J is TRBJ1-1 and V is TRBV7-8, with D unresolved. Trimming stripped 5 bases from V and 4 bases from J, with 20 bases between. This CDR3 has 16 residues. Germline lookup yields CDR1 SGHVS and CDR2 FQNEAQ. CDR3 in DNA: TGTGCCAGCAGCCTAACCTCTGAGGGTTTGAGCACTGAAGCTTTCTTT. Amino acids: CASSLTSEGLSTEAFF.

The chain couples TRBV12-3 or TRBV12-4 to TRBJ2-1; 7 bases fit TRBD2. The V and J ends lost 3 bases and 4 bases, in that order; junction bases with no gene match: 3. The CDR3 has 14 residues. In DNA, the CDR3 is TGTGCCAGCAGTTTGGCTAGCGGATACAATGAGCAGTTCTTC. Translating gives CASSLASGYNEQFF.